These 21 T cell receptor beta chains came from one sample sequenced in a study of human T cells and chemical hapten exposure. Total RNA extraction was carried out from unfractionated whole blood. One entry per CDR3 protein results from TCRdb running MiXCR on the 5' RACE reads. The repertoire consists of about 81,000 distinct CDR3 sequences, with roughly 7.7% occurring once and the leading ten covering approximately 2.3%. All receptors derive from a male donor in good health.

This clonotype was counted ten times or more. The V gene is TRBV25-1, the J gene TRBJ2-7; D gene unclear. Trimming left V 6 bases short and J 6 bases short, with 9 bases between. CDR1 and CDR2 from the germline V gene are MGHDK and SYGVNS. The CDR3 runs to 11 residues. The CDR3: CASRLGSEQYF. CDR3 DNA sequence: TGTGCCAGCAGATTAGGATCCGAGCAGTACTTC.

There are a few counts of this clonotype. V gene TRBV18 combines with J gene TRBJ2-3; D gene ambiguous. Deletions cut 0 bases from V and 3 bases from J, with 4 bases between. CDR1 is KGHSH and CDR2 is LQKENI in the germline V gene. The CDR3 contains 13 residues. CDR3: CASSPPVTDTQYF. The DNA for the CDR3 is TGTGCCAGCTCACCACCGGTGACAGATACGCAGTATTTT. Drawing the rest from reference TRBV18 and TRBJ2-3, the complete variable domain is NAGVMQNPRHLVRRRGQEARLRCSPMKGHSHVYWYRQLPEEGLKFMVYLQKENIIDESGMPKERFSAEFPKEGPSILRIQQVVRGDSAAYFCASSPPVTDTQYFGPGTRLTVL.

The V gene is TRBV7-9, the J gene TRBJ1-3; 8 nucleotides agree with TRBD1. V lost 5 bases and J lost 8; bases outside the gene matches: 8. The germline gives CDR1 SEHNR, CDR2 FQNEAQ (reference sequence). This CDR3 contains 14 residues. The CDR3 reads CASSARDRPDTIYF. The CDR3 DNA reads TGTGCCAGCAGCGCTAGGGACAGGCCGGACACCATATATTTT.

The sample holds many counts of this clonotype. This chain connects TRBV29-1 to TRBJ1-5; D may be TRBD1 (6 bases). Germline CDR1 reads SQVTM; CDR2 reads ANQGSEA. The CDR3 has 12 amino acids. V shed 7 bases and J shed 5 bases, with 12 bases lying between them. This CDR3 is CSAGARDQPQHF. The CDR3 DNA sequence: TGCAGCGCGGGGGCCCGTGATCAGCCCCAGCATTTT.

At least ten counts were recorded for this clonotype. The rearrangement links TRBV6-2 or TRBV6-3 to TRBJ2-7; 12 positions agree with TRBD2. CDR3 length: 15 residues. From germline, CDR1 is MNHEY and CDR2 SVGEGT. J lost 4 bases, V lost 0 bases, and 1 base had no gene match. The CDR3 DNA reads TGTGCCAGCAGTTACTCGACTAGCGGGGGTTACGAGCAGTACTTC. Amino acid sequence: CASSYSTSGGYEQYF.

The gene calls are TRBV29-1 and TRBJ2-7; 7 bases line up with TRBD1. The CDR3 sequence is 12 residues long. V was clipped by 1 base and J by 3 bases; unmatched bases: 0. Germline V CDR1 and CDR2: SQVTM, ANQGSEA. For the CDR3, the DNA is TGCAGCGTTGAAGGACAGGGCTACGAGCAGTACTTC. Translated: CSVEGQGYEQYF.

In this sample, this clonotype turned up many times. V and J are TRBV10-2 and TRBJ1-5, with D tentatively TRBD1 (6 bases). The CDR3 covers 12 residues. Between the trimmed V and J ends, which lost 10 bases and 6 bases, there was a span of 13 bases. Germline lookup yields CDR1 WSHSY and CDR2 SAAADI. Written as DNA, the CDR3 is TGCGCCACAAGGGGGGGGAGTCAGCCCCAGCATTTT. Encoded protein: CATRGGSQPQHF.

This clonotype has a count of ten or more. V is TRBV5-5 and J is TRBJ2-7, with D unclear. V gave up 0 bases and J gave up 4 bases, with 8 bases separating them. This CDR3 spans 13 amino acids. Germline V gene data show CDR1 as SGHKS and CDR2 as YYEKEE (reference sequence). CDR3 nucleotide sequence: TGTGCCAGCAGCTTGGTTGCCCATTACGAGCAGTACTTC. The encoded protein is CASSLVAHYEQYF.

V is TRBV30 and J is TRBJ1-2; 9 nucleotides line up with TRBD1. The CDR3 contains 14 residues. Germline V gene data show CDR1 as GTSNPN and CDR2 as SVGIG (reference sequence). The junction had 6 bases not matched to a gene; V was cut back by 3 bases and J by 4 bases. The DNA for the CDR3 is TGTGCCTGGAGCGGGGGACAGGGAAGCTATGGCTACACCTTC. This translates into CAWSGGQGSYGYTF. The full variable domain, in which reference TRBV30 and TRBJ1-2 provide the parts outside the CDR3, is SQTIHQWPATLVQPVGSPLSLECTVEGTSNPNLYWYRQAAGRGLQLLFYSVGIGQISSEVPQNLSASRPQDRQFILSSKKLLLSDSGFYLCAWSGGQGSYGYTFGSGTRLTVV.

V gene TRBV19 combines with J gene TRBJ1-5, with TRBD1 as a possible D gene (5 bases). The V and J ends lost 5 bases and 4 bases respectively, with 15 bases between them. CDR1 LNHDA and CDR2 SQIVND come from the germline V gene (reference sequence). This CDR3 is built from 15 residues. The CDR3 sequence is CASSLEAGKNQPQHF. The CDR3 bases are TGTGCCAGTAGTCTCGAGGCAGGGAAAAATCAGCCCCAGCATTTT.

This clonotype was counted only a few times. This chain connects TRBV6-5 to TRBJ2-7; 10 bases are shared with TRBD2. The V gene end was trimmed by 6 bases and the J gene end by 0 bases; junction bases not matched to a gene: 2. Germline CDR1 is MNHEY and CDR2 is SVGAGI. The CDR3 is 14 amino acids. The CDR3 sequence is CASRWTSGSYEQYF. The CDR3 region has the DNA TGTGCCAGCAGGTGGACTAGCGGCTCCTACGAGCAGTACTTC.

This clonotype was recorded at least ten times. The chain is built from TRBV29-1 and TRBJ1-2; weak D call: TRBD1 (5 bases). Germline V lookup: CDR1 SQVTM, CDR2 ANQGSEA. V gave up 4 bases and J gave up 0 bases, with 18 bases separating them. This CDR3 comprises 16 residues. CDR3 protein: CSVGTTGTPSNYGYTF. The CDR3 region has the DNA TGCAGCGTTGGTACAACCGGGACGCCTTCTAACTATGGCTACACCTTC. The full variable domain, in which reference TRBV29-1 and TRBJ1-2 provide the parts outside the CDR3, is SAVISQKPSRDICQRGTSLTIQCQVDSQVTMMFWYRQQPGQSLTLIATANQGSEATYESGFVIDKFPISRPNLTFSTLTVSNMSPEDSSIYLCSVGTTGTPSNYGYTFGSGTRLTVV.

The chain uses TRBV20-1 and TRBJ2-3, with D possibly being TRBD1 or TRBD2 (7 bases each). CDR1 is DFQATT, CDR2 SNEGSKA, per germline (reference sequence). The CDR3 is 14 residues long. Deletions cut 5 bases from V and 1 base from J, with 13 bases between. The CDR3 sequence is CSAPGGGGTDTQYF. Written as DNA, the CDR3 is TGCAGTGCTCCAGGGGGAGGGGGCACAGATACGCAGTATTTT.

CDR3 residues: CASSLSAGERAETQYF. Written as DNA, the CDR3 is TGCGCCAGCAGCTTGTCCGCAGGGGAAAGGGCAGAGACCCAGTACTTC. The chain has TRBV5-1 and TRBJ2-5; a possible D gene is TRBD1 (6 bases). This CDR3 contains 16 residues. V lost 1 base and J lost 4, with 17 bases in between. Germline V CDR1 and CDR2: SGHRS, YFSETQ.

This clonotype showed up just a few times. The chain joins TRBV29-1 to TRBJ2-7, with 9 bases matching TRBD1. The junction had 5 bases not matched to a gene; V was cut back by 5 bases and J by 3 bases. The germline V gene encodes CDR1 SQVTM and CDR2 ANQGSEA. The length of the CDR3 is 13 residues. DNA of the CDR3: TGCAGCGTTATTGGACAGGGGAGCTACGAGCAGTACTTC. It translates to CSVIGQGSYEQYF.

The table lists this clonotype with a few counts. This chain uses TRBV5-6 with TRBJ1-4, with no clear D. The germline CDR1 and CDR2 sequences are SGHDT and YYEEEE. Deletions cut 0 bases from V and 4 bases from J, with 10 bases between. This CDR3 is built from 15 residues. CDR3: CASSLDKALNEKLFF. CDR3 nucleotides: TGTGCCAGCAGCTTGGACAAGGCGCTTAATGAAAAACTGTTTTTT.

This clonotype was detected ten times or more. The V and J genes are TRBV9 and TRBJ2-7, with a weak D call TRBD1 (5 bases). V lost 0 bases, J lost 7 bases, and 11 bases lay in between. The CDR3 has 13 amino acids. Germline CDR1 and CDR2: SGDLS and YYNGEE. CDR3 sequence (DNA): TGTGCCAGCAGCGTAGCGGAGTCAGGGGAGCAGTACTTC. Its protein is CASSVAESGEQYF.

This clonotype was detected many times. The chain links TRBV10-3 to TRBJ1-2; 7 nucleotides align to TRBD1. Germline loops: CDR1 ENHRY, CDR2 SYGVKD. V shed 4 bases and J 4 bases; nucleotides not matched to a gene: 6. The CDR3 totals 14 residues. This chain's CDR3 is CAISVIGGVYGYTF. For the CDR3, the DNA is TGTGCCATCAGTGTAATAGGGGGCGTCTATGGCTACACCTTC.

The J gene is TRBJ2-5, the V gene TRBV6-1; TRBD2 might be the D (5 bases). Trimming removed 5 bases from V and 0 bases from J, with 7 bases in between. CDR3 length: 13 residues. Per germline, CDR1 MNHNS and CDR2 SASEGT. CDR3 sequence: CASSRGNQETQYF. Here the CDR3 DNA reads TGTGCCAGCAGTAGAGGGAACCAAGAGACCCAGTACTTC.

This clonotype was counted many times. The chain links TRBV7-2 to TRBJ2-2, with TRBD1 as a possible D gene (5 bases). The CDR3 totals 15 residues. Deletions cut 5 bases from V and 1 base from J, with 11 bases between. The germline V gene has CDR1 SGHTA and CDR2 FQGNSA. CDR3 amino acids: CASSPQGGNTGELFF. The CDR3 region has the DNA TGTGCCAGCAGCCCCCAGGGCGGGAACACCGGGGAGCTGTTTTTT. Complete variable domain (other parts from reference TRBV7-2 and TRBJ2-2): GAGVSQSPSNKVTEKGKDVELRCDPISGHTALYWYRQSLGQGLEFLIYFQGNSAPDKSGLPSDRFSAERTGGSVSTLTIQRTQQEDSAVYLCASSPQGGNTGELFFGEGSRLTVL.

At least ten counts were recorded for this clonotype. The V and J genes are TRBV5-5 and TRBJ2-5, with TRBD2 matching over 7 bases. V dropped 1 base and J dropped 4; count of bases not matched to a gene: 4. Germline loops: CDR1 SGHKS, CDR2 YYEKEE (reference sequence). The CDR3 consists of 14 residues. CDR3 coding DNA: TGTGCCAGCAGCTTGATTGGGGGGGGAGAGACCCAGTACTTC. Protein product: CASSLIGGGETQYF.